These 20 T cell receptor beta chains came from one sample sequenced in a study of CD8 T cells in ankylosing spondylitis. TCRdb reprocessed the 5' RACE reads with MiXCR, giving one entry per CDR3 protein. The table shows roughly 440,000 distinct CDR3 sequences, with about 15% occurring only once. Their target antigens are unknown. Points from the study as a whole: Characteristic, it appeared, of ankylosing spondylitis blood was a TCR beta motif of fewer than 10 highly homologous variants.

Material: blood, either unsorted or a sorted T cell fraction (not recorded which). The source is a male donor with ankylosing spondylitis.

This clonotype was seen a few times. V is TRBV7-2 and J is TRBJ1-3; 11 bases match TRBD1. Looked up from germline, CDR1 is SGHTA and CDR2 is FQGNSA. The CDR3 is made up of 16 amino acids. V lost 6 bases to trimming and J lost 6 bases; unmatched junction nucleotides: 10. CDR3 in amino acids: CASSPQWTGGPNTIYF. CDR3 sequence (DNA): TGTGCCAGCAGTCCCCAATGGACAGGGGGCCCAAACACCATATATTTT.

This clonotype was seen at least ten times. This chain connects TRBV27 to TRBJ1-5; possibly TRBD1 for D (5 bases). The CDR3 spans 15 residues. V was shortened by 6 bases and J by 0 bases, with 12 bases between the two germline ends. Per germline, CDR1 MNHEY and CDR2 SMNVEV (reference sequence). CDR3 amino acids: CASSLRQGSNQPQHF. In nucleotides, the CDR3 is TGTGCCAGCAGCTTGAGGCAGGGTAGCAATCAGCCCCAGCATTTT.

The chain recombines TRBV10-3 with TRBJ1-5; no reliable D call. CDR1 and CDR2 (germline): ENHRY, SYGVKD. The CDR3 extends over 15 amino acids. V was trimmed by 4 bases and J by 0 bases, leaving 10 bases between them. Written as DNA, the CDR3 is TGTGCCATCAGTGTTTTAGAGAATAGCAATCAGCCCCAGCATTTT. It encodes CAISVLENSNQPQHF.

The V call is TRBV12-3 or TRBV12-4, the J call TRBJ1-4; 9 positions match TRBD1. The ends lost 1 base at V and 8 bases at J; junction bases unmatched: 5. CDR3 length: 15 residues. In nucleotides, the CDR3 is TGTGCCAGCAGTTTAGGAGGGACAGGGTCCGAAAAACTGTTTTTT. This translates into CASSLGGTGSEKLFF.

The V and J genes are TRBV20-1 and TRBJ1-5, with 7 bases identical to TRBD1. V was pared by 3 bases and J by 5 bases, with 4 bases of the junction left unmatched. The CDR3 spans 13 residues. Germline V gives CDR1 DFQATT, CDR2 SNEGSKA (reference sequence). The CDR3 DNA follows: TGCAGTGCTAGCCCCAGGGGGGATCAGCCCCAGCATTTT. Protein product: CSASPRGDQPQHF.

This clonotype was found a few times. The CDR3: CASSPGTSNIGTQYF. As DNA, the CDR3 is TGTGCCAGCAGCCCCGGGACTAGCAATATCGGGACCCAGTACTTC. The rearrangement joins TRBV28 to TRBJ2-5, with TRBD2 matching over 9 bases. Germline CDR1 reads MDHEN; CDR2 reads SYDVKM. The CDR3 consists of 15 residues. J was trimmed by 7 bases and V by 6 bases; bases with no gene match: 12.

This clonotype was recorded a few times. The gene calls are TRBV7-2 and TRBJ2-7; 11 nucleotides line up with TRBD1. V was clipped by 7 bases and J by 3 bases; unmatched bases: 11. Germline CDR1 SGHTA, CDR2 FQGNSA. The length of the CDR3 is 16 residues. CDR3 amino acids: CASTLVRTGGFYEQYF. In DNA form, the CDR3 reads TGTGCCAGCACCCTGGTTAGGACAGGGGGCTTCTACGAGCAGTACTTC.

V usage is TRBV6-5 and J usage is TRBJ1-2; 9 bases line up with TRBD1. CDR1 is MNHEY, CDR2 SVGAGI, per germline. This CDR3 comprises 15 residues. J was trimmed by 8 bases and V by 0 bases; bases with no gene match: 7. The CDR3 DNA is TGTGCCAGCAGTTACTCGGGACAGGGAGTCTACGGCTACACCTTC. As protein: CASSYSGQGVYGYTF.

The V and J genes are TRBV10-1 and TRBJ2-3; 10 positions match TRBD2. V lost 4 bases to trimming and J lost 2 bases; unmatched junction nucleotides: 3. This CDR3 region has 15 residues. Germline assignment: CDR1 WNHNN and CDR2 SYGVQD (reference sequence). The CDR3 reads CASSAGLADTDTQYF. CDR3 DNA: TGCGCCAGCAGTGCCGGACTAGCGGACACAGATACGCAGTATTTT.

This sequence joins TRBV2 and TRBJ2-7; 10 positions agree with TRBD2. This CDR3 is built from 15 residues. From germline, CDR1 is SNHLY and CDR2 FYNNEI. V shed 7 bases, J shed 4 bases, and the junction held 10 bases outside the gene matches. CDR3 in amino acids: CASKFLAGVEYEQYF. Here the CDR3 DNA reads TGTGCCAGCAAATTCCTAGCGGGAGTCGAGTACGAGCAGTACTTC.

The chain links TRBV5-6 to TRBJ1-3; D uncertain. This CDR3 contains 14 residues. Trimming pared 1 base from V and 2 bases from J, leaving 7 bases between. Germline V lookup: CDR1 SGHDT, CDR2 YYEEEE. The CDR3 coding sequence is TGTGCCAGCAGCTTGTCCGGACCTGGAAACACCATATATTTT. This encodes CASSLSGPGNTIYF.

This clonotype was found a few times. One junction end disagrees with the germline gene, perhaps due to a read error. CDR3 nucleotide sequence: TGTGCCAGCAGCCCCCGGCGACAGGGAAATTATTTC. Translated, it gives CASSPRRQGNYF. The rearrangement uses TRBV7-2 and TRBJ2-5; 7 nucleotides align to TRBD1. This CDR3 has 12 amino acids. Germline V gene data show CDR1 as SGHTA and CDR2 as FQGNSA.

V usage is TRBV7-9 and J usage is TRBJ2-7; D is perhaps TRBD2 (6 bases). CDR1 is SEHNR and CDR2 is FQNEAQ in the germline V gene (reference sequence). The CDR3 has 15 residues. Deletions cut 4 bases from V and 1 base from J, with 14 bases between. The CDR3 loop is CASSYPAGPSYEQYF. The CDR3 region has the DNA TGTGCCAGCAGCTACCCGGCGGGGCCTTCCTACGAGCAGTACTTC. The complete variable domain, with remaining parts taken from reference TRBV7-9 and TRBJ2-7, reads DTGVSQNPRHKITKRGQNVTFRCDPISEHNRLYWYRQTLGQGPEFLTYFQNEAQLEKSRLLSDRFSAERPKGSFSTLEIQRTEQGDSAMYLCASSYPAGPSYEQYFGPGTRLTVT.

The chain links TRBV18 to TRBJ2-7, with D possibly matching TRBD1 (5 bases). Germline values: CDR1 KGHSH, CDR2 LQKENI. CDR3 length: 13 residues. V lost 3 bases to trimming and J lost 7 bases, with 13 bases between them. The CDR3 nucleotides are TGTGCCAGCTCACCGGGGCAAACTCGGGAGCAGTACTTC. This gives the protein CASSPGQTREQYF.

The chain combines TRBV5-1 with TRBJ2-3; a weak D match, TRBD1 (6 bases). The CDR3 covers 16 residues. Trimming stripped 0 bases from V and 4 bases from J, with 15 bases between. Germline CDR1 is SGHRS and CDR2 is YFSETQ. The CDR3 region is CASSLVVQGSADTQYF. The CDR3 DNA reads as TGCGCCAGCAGCTTGGTCGTACAGGGATCCGCAGATACGCAGTATTTT.

This clonotype was recorded at least ten times. The chain has TRBV12-3 or TRBV12-4 and TRBJ2-3; weak D call: TRBD1 (5 bases). CDR3 size: 15 residues. V was trimmed by 0 bases and J by 2 bases, leaving 9 bases between them. This CDR3 is CASSLAQGDTDTQYF. CDR3 coding DNA: TGTGCCAGCAGTTTAGCTCAGGGCGACACAGATACGCAGTATTTT.

In its sample, this clonotype was seen a few times. CDR3 coding DNA: TGCAGTGCTAGGCGCACGGACTATGGCTACACCTTC. Residues: CSARRTDYGYTF. The rearrangement joins TRBV20-1 to TRBJ1-2; D is ambiguous. Germline-derived CDR1 and CDR2 are DFQATT and SNEGSKA (reference sequence). Between the trimmed V and J ends, which lost 3 bases and 3 bases, there was a span of 8 bases. The CDR3 has 12 amino acids.

This clonotype was seen more than once but under ten times. The chain is built from TRBV20-1 and TRBJ2-1, with 7 bases that match TRBD2. This CDR3 has 14 residues. J gave up 9 bases and V 4 bases, and 12 bases lay outside the gene matches. Germline loops: CDR1 DFQATT, CDR2 SNEGSKA (reference sequence). CDR3 coding DNA: TGCAGTGCTAAGCGGGGAAGCCAATGGTTTGAGCAGTTCTTC. Translation: CSAKRGSQWFEQFF.

The chain recombines TRBV13 with TRBJ1-1, with a tentative D call TRBD1 (5 bases). The V and J ends lost 5 bases and 10 bases respectively, with 23 bases between them. Germline V gene lookup returns CDR1 PRHDT and CDR2 FYEKMQ (reference sequence). The CDR3 totals 15 residues. The CDR3 DNA reads as TGTGCCAGCAGCACATCCGGGACTCTCAGAATTGGAGCTTTCTTT. This translates into CASSTSGTLRIGAFF.

This clonotype was seen a few times. The CDR3 nucleotides are TGTGCCAGCTCACCGAGCAGCTCTACCGGGGAGCTGTTTTTT. This encodes CASSPSSSTGELFF. The rearrangement links TRBV18 to TRBJ2-2; no reliable D call. This CDR3 has 14 amino acids. CDR1 and CDR2 from the germline V gene are KGHSH and LQKENI. V dropped 3 bases and J dropped 5 bases, with 10 bases sitting between them.